The rows below give T cell receptor beta chains drawn from one sample of a study of human T cells and chemical hapten exposure. TCRdb ran MiXCR on the RACE reads and lists one entry per CDR3 protein. The sample has about 82,000 distinct CDR3 sequences; roughly 13% are singletons. The source was whole blood, collected in connection with sensitization to the hapten diphenylcyclopropenone (DPC). The receptors were sampled from a woman aged 50 to 60 with alopecia areata. Some clones in this sample may be carry-over from other donors' samples. The CDR3 runs from the conserved cysteine through the conserved F or W. The order of the fields is CDR3 protein, CDR3 DNA, clone size, V gene, D gene, J gene. D genes are given only for firm matches. Clone size is stated in some rows and not others, as once, few, many or a class when expanded.

CDR3: CASSPSGSAKTQYF; DNA: TGTGCCAGCAGTCCCAGCGGGAGTGCGAAGACCCAGTACTTC; size: few; V: TRBV6-6; D: TRBD2; J: TRBJ2-5
CDR3: CASSGRAGYNEQFF; DNA: TGTGCCAGCTCCGGGCGGGCTGGATACAATGAGCAGTTCTTC; size: many; V: TRBV21-1; D: NA; J: TRBJ2-1
CDR3: CSVGDGSSYEQYF; DNA: TGCAGCGTTGGGGACGGGAGCTCCTACGAGCAGTACTTC; size: many; V: TRBV29-1; D: NA; J: TRBJ2-7
CDR3: CASSEGLVGDQKTQYF; DNA: TGTGCCAGCAGTGAAGGCCTTGTTGGAGACCAGAAGACCCAGTACTTC; size: many; V: TRBV2; D: NA; J: TRBJ2-5
CDR3: CATSDVRRTRGYTF; DNA: TGTGCCACCAGTGACGTCAGGCGAACGAGGGGCTACACCTTC; size: NA; V: TRBV24-1; D: NA; J: TRBJ1-2
CDR3: CASSDQSASQETQYF; DNA: TGTGCCAGCAGTGACCAAAGCGCGTCACAAGAGACCCAGTACTTC; size: NA; V: TRBV7-3; D: NA; J: TRBJ2-5
CDR3: CSVALNTGELFF; DNA: TGCAGCGTTGCGCTGAACACCGGGGAGCTGTTTTTT; size: many; V: TRBV29-1; D: NA; J: TRBJ2-2
CDR3: CSVEGRVNEQYF; DNA: TGCAGCGTTGAAGGCAGGGTCAACGAGCAGTACTTC; size: many; V: TRBV29-1; D: NA; J: TRBJ2-7
CDR3: CASSPEATGYGYTF; DNA: TGTGCCAGCTCACCAGAGGCGACAGGGTATGGCTACACCTTC; size: NA; V: TRBV18; D: TRBD1; J: TRBJ1-2
CDR3: CSAQSLEVGEQYF; DNA: TGCAGCGCTCAGTCACTAGAGGTCGGCGAGCAGTACTTC; size: many; V: TRBV29-1; D: NA; J: TRBJ2-7
CDR3: CSAQRIDEQFF; DNA: TGCAGCGCCCAGCGGATCGATGAGCAGTTCTTC; size: few; V: TRBV29-1; D: NA; J: TRBJ2-1
CDR3: CSASSGLAEQYF; DNA: TGCAGTGCTAGTAGCGGGCTAGCCGAGCAGTACTTC; size: NA; V: TRBV20-1; D: TRBD2; J: TRBJ2-7
CDR3: CASSLGGTAINEQFF; DNA: TGTGCCAGCAGCTTAGGGGGGACAGCTATCAATGAGCAGTTCTTC; size: NA; V: TRBV7-8; D: TRBD1; J: TRBJ2-1
CDR3: CASSPAGVNGNQPQHF; DNA: TGCGCCAGCAGTCCAGCAGGGGTTAACGGCAATCAGCCCCAGCATTTT; size: many; V: TRBV10-2; D: NA; J: TRBJ1-5
CDR3: CASSSLLAGGRDTQYF; DNA: TGTGCCAGCAGCTCCCTTCTAGCGGGAGGGAGGGATACGCAGTATTTT; size: NA; V: TRBV11-2; D: TRBD2; J: TRBJ2-3
CDR3: CASSPRRADTGELFF; DNA: TGTGCCAGCAGCCCCCGGCGAGCAGACACCGGGGAGCTGTTTTTT; size: NA; V: TRBV14; D: NA; J: TRBJ2-2
CDR3: CSARPPGEHVDGYTF; DNA: TGCAGTGCTAGACCCCCTGGAGAACACGTTGATGGCTACACCTTC; size: few; V: TRBV20-1; D: NA; J: TRBJ1-2
CDR3: CASSFFDYYNEQFF; DNA: TGTGCCAGCAGCTTCTTCGACTATTACAATGAGCAGTTCTTC; size: many; V: TRBV11-2; D: NA; J: TRBJ2-1
CDR3: CSASVGTWGYEQYF; DNA: TGCAGTGCTAGTGTCGGGACATGGGGCTACGAGCAGTACTTC; size: few; V: TRBV20-1; D: NA; J: TRBJ2-7
CDR3: CASSSPGWDYGYTF; DNA: TGTGCCAGCAGCTCTCCGGGGTGGGACTATGGCTACACCTTC; size: few; V: TRBV3-1; D: NA; J: TRBJ1-2
CDR3: CASRPGGPEQYF; DNA: TGTGCCAGCAGACCAGGGGGCCCGGAGCAGTACTTC; size: many; V: TRBV6-1; D: TRBD1; J: TRBJ2-7
CDR3: CASRPNSSDEQFF; DNA: TGTGCAAGTCGCCCCAACTCCAGCGATGAGCAGTTCTTC; size: many; V: TRBV12-2; D: NA; J: TRBJ2-1
CDR3: CASSSTRDTVGGYTF; DNA: TGTGCCAGCAGCTCTACCAGGGACACTGTGGGAGGCTACACCTTC; size: few; V: TRBV6-1; D: NA; J: TRBJ1-2
CDR3: CASSLEYGGGTEAFF; DNA: TGTGCCAGCAGCTTAGAGTACGGAGGAGGCACTGAAGCTTTCTTT; size: NA; V: TRBV7-8; D: NA; J: TRBJ1-1